One sample yielded the 27 T cell receptor beta chains listed below, sequenced in a study of T cells after posttransplantation cyclophosphamide. Sampled 1 year posttransplant, controls received myeloablative marrow transplants, methotrexate and a calcineurin inhibitor. Sequencing was performed with immunoSEQ multiplex PCR; in TCRdb, only in-frame clones are kept and a portion is missing. Here the sample spans around 17,000 clones, about four fifths being singletons. Source: PBMCs, taken 441 days after allogeneic stem cell transplant with calcineurin inhibitor and methotrexate. These receptors all stem from a male patient in his 30s who received an allogeneic stem cell transplant from an unrelated donor, was CMV-positive, and had acute and chronic GVHD. T cells may partly derive from the graft donor.

V gene TRBV29-1 combines with J gene TRBJ2-7; 9 positions agree with TRBD1. V lost 7 bases and J lost 0; bases outside the gene matches: 7. Germline values: CDR1 SQVTM, CDR2 ANQGSEA. The CDR3 spans 14 residues. The CDR3 reads CSAAGTGSSYEQYF. Written as DNA, the CDR3 is TGCAGCGCCGCCGGGACAGGGAGCTCCTACGAGCAGTACTTC.

The chain employs TRBV4-1 and TRBJ1-2; the D gene is possibly TRBD1 (6 bases). Germline CDR1 MGHRA, CDR2 YSYEKL. The CDR3 is 14 amino acids. V was cut by 0 bases and J by 6 bases, with 11 bases left in between. CDR3 in DNA: TGCGCCAGCAGCCAAGATCGGAACAGGGATGGCTACACCTTC. This translates into CASSQDRNRDGYTF.

The chain recombines TRBV7-9 with TRBJ1-2; possibly TRBD1 for D (5 bases). Trimming removed 1 base from V and 1 base from J, with 10 bases in between. CDR1 is SEHNR and CDR2 is FQNEAQ in the germline V gene (reference sequence). The CDR3 length is 15 residues. CDR3 nucleotides: TGTGCCAGCAGCTTAGGGACACCTAGTAACTATGGCTACACCTTC. Protein sequence: CASSLGTPSNYGYTF.

The chain links TRBV28 to TRBJ2-3, with D possibly TRBD1 on 6 matching bases. CDR1 and CDR2 (germline): MDHEN, SYDVKM. The CDR3 runs to 15 residues. Trimming stripped 3 bases from V and 8 bases from J, with 18 bases between. CDR3: CASSLASQGMSTQYF. The CDR3 region has the DNA TGTGCCAGCAGTTTGGCCAGTCAGGGGATGAGTACGCAGTATTTT.

The V and J genes are TRBV30 and TRBJ1-6; no reliable D call. Trimming left V 3 bases short and J 5 bases short, with 5 bases between. The CDR3 is made up of 12 amino acids. Germline assignment: CDR1 GTSNPN and CDR2 SVGIG (reference sequence). The CDR3 here is CAWSPDNSPLHF. The CDR3, as DNA: TGTGCCTGGAGCCCGGATAATTCACCCCTCCACTTT.

This chain joins TRBV4-3 and TRBJ2-2; 8 bases align to TRBD1. Germline CDR1 reads LGHNA; CDR2 reads YSLEER. The CDR3 is made up of 18 amino acids. With V trimmed by 1 base and J by 6 bases, 13 bases remained unmatched. CDR3 sequence: CASSQVSGQGIFAGELFF. CDR3 nucleotides: TGCGCCAGCAGCCAAGTTTCCGGACAGGGTATATTCGCCGGGGAGCTGTTTTTT.

This chain joins TRBV5-1 and TRBJ2-1; TRBD2 aligns across 10 bases. The ends lost 2 bases at V and 6 bases at J; junction bases unmatched: 8. Germline CDR1 reads SGHRS; CDR2 reads YFSETQ. The CDR3 consists of 16 residues. CDR3 amino acids: CASSFLTSGVINEQFF. CDR3 bases: TGCGCCAGCAGCTTCTTAACTAGCGGGGTTATCAATGAGCAGTTCTTC.

This chain links TRBV18 with TRBJ2-3, with TRBD2 matching 10 bases. CDR1 is KGHSH, CDR2 LQKENI, per germline. This CDR3 comprises 16 residues. With 2 bases clipped from V and 3 bases from J, the junction kept 5 bases outside the gene matches. For the CDR3, the DNA is TGTGCCAGCTCACCAACAGCAGCGGGAGGGACAGATACGCAGTATTTT. Its protein product is CASSPTAAGGTDTQYF.

This clone occurred once. V gene TRBV10-1 combines with J gene TRBJ2-2; 10 bases fit TRBD2. There are 19 residues in the CDR3. The ends lost 0 bases at V and 1 base at J; junction bases unmatched: 8. Germline CDR1 reads WNHNN; CDR2 reads SYGVQD (reference sequence). DNA of the CDR3: TGCGCCAGCAGTGAGTCGGTTTCACTAGCGGGAAGGAACACCGGGGAGCTGTTTTTT. Protein sequence: CASSESVSLAGRNTGELFF.

This clone has more than one count but fewer than ten. This chain connects TRBV28 to TRBJ1-4; TRBD1 might be the D (6 bases). V was shortened by 10 bases and J by 5 bases, with 17 bases between the two germline ends. In germline, CDR1 is MDHEN, CDR2 SYDVKM. The CDR3 runs to 14 residues. The CDR3 region is CAIRERDINEKLFF. The CDR3, as DNA: TGTGCCATAAGAGAGCGGGACATCAATGAAAAACTGTTTTTT.

A single count supports this clone. J is TRBJ1-1 and V is TRBV28, with 7 positions matching TRBD1. Germline lookup yields CDR1 MDHEN and CDR2 SYDVKM. The CDR3 totals 15 residues. V lost 5 bases and J lost 1; bases outside the gene matches: 7. The CDR3 region is CASSPGQWGNTEAFF. The CDR3 nucleotides are TGTGCCAGCAGTCCGGGACAGTGGGGGAACACTGAAGCTTTCTTT.

The chain uses TRBV6-5 and TRBJ1-2; D might be TRBD1 (5 bases). V was shortened by 6 bases and J by 2 bases, with 13 bases between the two germline ends. There are 14 residues in the CDR3. Looked up from germline, CDR1 is MNHEY and CDR2 is SVGAGI. The CDR3: CASSLAGDNYGYTF. The DNA of the CDR3 is TGTGCCAGCAGCCTGGCGGGGGACAACTATGGCTACACCTTC.

The rearrangement links TRBV7-9 to TRBJ2-5; a weak D match, TRBD2 (6 bases). Germline V gives CDR1 SEHNR, CDR2 FQNEAQ (reference sequence). Trimming cost V 2 bases and J 1 base, with 11 bases left between them. The CDR3 has 15 residues. In DNA, the CDR3 is TGTGCCAGCAGCTTATCGGGGCGGGGCCAAGAGACCCAGTACTTC. The encoded protein is CASSLSGRGQETQYF.

The chain employs TRBV5-8 and TRBJ1-2; 7 bases are shared with TRBD1. Germline-derived CDR1 and CDR2 are SGHTS and YDEGEE. There are 14 residues in the CDR3. Unmatched junction bases numbered 7, after V lost 2 bases and J lost 6 bases. DNA of the CDR3: TGTGCCAGCAGCTTCGACGCAGGGGGGAATGGCTACACCTTC. Encoded protein: CASSFDAGGNGYTF.

The chain is built from TRBV7-2 and TRBJ1-5; D gene ambiguous. This CDR3 is 13 amino acids long. CDR1 is SGHTA and CDR2 is FQGNSA in the germline V gene. V was shortened by 3 bases and J by 2 bases, with 5 bases between the two germline ends. CDR3 loop: CASSFNGNQPQHF. CDR3 sequence (DNA): TGTGCCAGCAGCTTTAATGGCAATCAGCCCCAGCATTTT.

The J gene is TRBJ2-2, the V gene TRBV4-3; TRBD2 is a possible D gene (6 bases). V lost 0 bases and J 4 bases, leaving 12 bases between the germline ends. Germline CDR1 is LGHNA and CDR2 is YSLEER. This CDR3 has 16 residues. CDR3 amino acids: CASSQDWGESTGELFF. CDR3 DNA sequence: TGCGCCAGCAGCCAAGATTGGGGGGAAAGCACCGGGGAGCTGTTTTTT.

V gene TRBV4-3 combines with J gene TRBJ2-7; tentative D call: TRBD2 (5 bases). Trimming stripped 4 bases from V and 3 bases from J, with 13 bases between. Germline V gene sequence: CDR1 LGHNA, CDR2 YSLEER. The CDR3 length is 14 residues. In DNA, the CDR3 is TGCGCCAGCAGCCCCGGGGTGCCGGGCTACGAGCAGTACTTC. It encodes CASSPGVPGYEQYF.

This chain links TRBV7-2 with TRBJ2-5; 9 bases match TRBD1. The end of the DNA aligns better with TRBJ2-7, so the J call may be wrong. In germline, CDR1 is SGHTA, CDR2 FQGNSA. This CDR3 has 16 amino acids. The DNA for the CDR3 is TGTGCCAGCAGCTTCTCGTCCGGGACAGGGTTGCGCGAGCAGTACTTC. It is translated as CASSFSSGTGLREQYF.

This chain connects TRBV14 to TRBJ2-3; D uncertain. CDR3 length: 17 residues. Trimming took 0 bases from V and 2 from J, leaving 15 bases between them. CDR1 and CDR2 from the germline V gene are SGHDN and FVKESK. Written as DNA, the CDR3 is TGTGCCAGCAGCCAAGATGGCTTGGTCTTTCACACAGATACGCAGTATTTT. It yields the protein CASSQDGLVFHTDTQYF. The complete variable domain, with remaining parts taken from reference TRBV14 and TRBJ2-3, reads EAGVTQFPSHSVIEKGQTVTLRCDPISGHDNLYWYRRVMGKEIKFLLHFVKESKQDESGMPNNRFLAERTGGTYSTLKVQPAELEDSGVYFCASSQDGLVFHTDTQYFGPGTRLTVL.

In DNA form, the CDR3 reads TGTGCCAGTAGTAGAGGACAGGGGCTTTTACGCGGTCAGCCCCAGCATTTT. This sequence encodes CASSRGQGLLRGQPQHF. The genes are TRBV19 and TRBJ1-5; 9 bases align to TRBD1. V gave up 4 bases and J gave up 6 bases; unmatched junction bases: 13. Germline CDR1 reads LNHDA; CDR2 reads SQIVND (reference sequence). The CDR3 sequence is 17 residues long.

The chain is built from TRBV29-1 and TRBJ2-3; TRBD2 aligns across 9 bases. V gave up 1 base and J gave up 6 bases; unmatched junction bases: 8. This CDR3 is built from 15 residues. CDR1 is SQVTM, CDR2 ANQGSEA, per germline. This CDR3 is CSVEGGGGGPDTQYF. As DNA, the CDR3 is TGCAGCGTTGAAGGCGGCGGGGGGGGGCCCGATACGCAGTATTTT.

The gene calls are TRBV30 and TRBJ2-1, with 14 bases matching TRBD2. The length of the CDR3 is 14 residues. Germline V CDR1 and CDR2: GTSNPN, SVGIG (reference sequence). Germline trimming cut 3 bases from V and 5 bases from J; bases unmatched to any gene: 0. The CDR3: CAWRTSGRDNEQFF. In DNA form, the CDR3 reads TGTGCCTGGAGGACTAGCGGGAGGGACAATGAGCAGTTCTTC.

J is TRBJ2-5 and V is TRBV11-2; 7 nucleotides match TRBD2. Germline V lookup: CDR1 SGHAT, CDR2 FQNNGV. The CDR3 extends over 19 amino acids. J gave up 1 base and V 0 bases, and 14 bases lay outside the gene matches. CDR3 in amino acids: CASSLDRWSSGTGQETQYF. CDR3 in DNA: TGTGCCAGCAGCTTAGATAGGTGGTCCAGCGGGACCGGCCAAGAGACCCAGTACTTC.

The V call is TRBV2, the J call TRBJ2-5; 10 bases map to TRBD2. CDR1 SNHLY and CDR2 FYNNEI come from the germline V gene. With 4 bases clipped from V and 2 bases from J, the junction kept 4 bases outside the gene matches. The CDR3 contains 15 residues. CDR3 sequence reads: CASSGLAGVQETQYF. The DNA of the CDR3 is TGTGCCAGCAGTGGCCTAGCGGGGGTTCAAGAGACCCAGTACTTC.

This chain links TRBV25-1 with TRBJ2-5; D is ambiguous. Trimming pared 1 base from V and 5 bases from J, leaving 8 bases between. The germline CDR1 and CDR2 sequences are MGHDK and SYGVNS. This CDR3 has 13 amino acids. The CDR3 loop reads CASSESVPETQYF. The DNA of the CDR3 is TGTGCCAGCAGTGAATCGGTGCCGGAGACCCAGTACTTC.

This clone was seen only a few times. V gene TRBV21-1 combines with J gene TRBJ2-3; TRBD2 was called by the table and not checked on the DNA. TRBV21-1 is reported as a pseudogene. The CDR3 has 12 residues. The CDR3 region has the DNA TGTGCCAGCAGCATTAAGCGGGAGGGCCACTATTTT. It yields the protein CASSIKREGHYF.

J is TRBJ2-3 and V is TRBV7-2, with D possibly being TRBD2 (6 bases). V lost 0 bases, J lost 7 bases, and 14 bases lay in between. There are 15 residues in the CDR3. In germline, CDR1 is SGHTA, CDR2 FQGNSA. The chain's CDR3 is CASSLAPGEANTQYF. The DNA for the CDR3 is TGTGCCAGCAGCTTAGCACCGGGGGAAGCGAATACGCAGTATTTT. Using reference TRBV7-2 and TRBJ2-3 for the parts outside the CDR3, the full variable domain is GAGVSQSPSNKVTEKGKDVELRCDPISGHTALYWYRQSLGQGLEFLIYFQGNSAPDKSGLPSDRFSAERTGGSVSTLTIQRTQQEDSAVYLCASSLAPGEANTQYFGPGTRLTVL.